A selection of T cell receptor beta chains follows, all from one sample in a study of blood T cells in healthy people across ages. From the 5' RACE reads, TCRdb called clonotypes with MiXCR, one entry per CDR3 protein. The sample shows about 1.7 million distinct CDR3 sequences, over 25% of them seen only once. Sequenced input: blood. The receptors were gathered from a woman aged 30 to 39 in good health. Both conserved end residues are part of each CDR3. D genes are given only for firm matches. Some rows have no size entry. The others give once, few or many, or a class for an expanded clone.

d_gene: TRBD2
abundance: .
j_gene: TRBJ2-5
v_gene: TRBV3-1
CDR3aa: CASSQEGLAGNQETQYF
CDR3nt: TGTGCCAGCAGCCAAGAAGGGCTAGCGGGCAACCAAGAGACCCAGTACTTC

d_gene: .
abundance: many
j_gene: TRBJ2-7
v_gene: TRBV4-3
CDR3aa: CASSQARVPGDEQYF
CDR3nt: TGCGCCAGCAGCCAAGCCCGGGTACCGGGGGACGAGCAGTACTTC

d_gene: .
abundance: .
j_gene: TRBJ1-2
v_gene: TRBV3-1
CDR3aa: CASSQEQDGYTF
CDR3nt: TGTGCCAGCAGCCAAGAACAGGACGGCTACACCTTC

d_gene: .
abundance: .
j_gene: TRBJ2-3
v_gene: TRBV4-3
CDR3aa: CASSQDARASTDTQYF
CDR3nt: TGCGCCAGCAGCCAAGATGCCCGCGCGAGCACAGATACGCAGTATTTT

d_gene: .
abundance: .
j_gene: TRBJ2-1
v_gene: TRBV2
CDR3aa: CASSEEVAGEPFF
CDR3nt: TGTGCCAGCAGTGAGGAAGTAGCTGGTGAGCCGTTCTTC

d_gene: .
abundance: .
j_gene: TRBJ2-1
v_gene: TRBV6-5
CDR3aa: CASRGGGPYNEQFF
CDR3nt: TGTGCCAGCAGGGGGGGCGGCCCATACAATGAGCAGTTCTTC

d_gene: TRBD1
abundance: few
j_gene: TRBJ1-2
v_gene: TRBV7-9
CDR3aa: CASLTGDEYGYTF
CDR3nt: TGTGCCAGTTTGACAGGGGATGAGTATGGCTACACCTTC

d_gene: TRBD1
abundance: once
j_gene: TRBJ1-2
v_gene: TRBV29-1
CDR3aa: CSVEETGGSGYTF
CDR3nt: TGCAGCGTTGAAGAGACAGGGGGCAGTGGCTACACCTTC

d_gene: .
abundance: .
j_gene: TRBJ1-5
v_gene: TRBV24-1
CDR3aa: CATSAGGDQPQHF
CDR3nt: TGTGCCACCAGTGCCGGGGGCGATCAGCCCCAGCATTTT

d_gene: TRBD2
abundance: .
j_gene: TRBJ2-5
v_gene: TRBV5-5
CDR3aa: CATRRLAGGPQETQYF
CDR3nt: TGTGCCACCCGAAGACTAGCGGGGGGCCCTCAAGAGACCCAGTACTTC

d_gene: .
abundance: .
j_gene: TRBJ2-6
v_gene: TRBV18
CDR3aa: CASSPQKASGANVLTF
CDR3nt: TGTGCCAGCTCACCACAGAAGGCCTCTGGGGCCAACGTCCTGACTTTC

d_gene: .
abundance: .
j_gene: TRBJ1-6
v_gene: TRBV4-1
CDR3aa: CASSRGEYNSPPHF
CDR3nt: TGCGCCAGCAGCCGGGGAGAATATAATTCACCCCCCCACTTT

d_gene: .
abundance: few
j_gene: TRBJ2-1
v_gene: TRBV5-1
CDR3aa: CASSQNEWNNEQFF
CDR3nt: TGCGCCAGCAGCCAAAATGAGTGGAACAATGAGCAGTTCTTC

d_gene: .
abundance: many
j_gene: TRBJ2-5
v_gene: TRBV24-1
CDR3aa: CATSDWETQYF
CDR3nt: TGTGCCACCAGTGATTGGGAGACCCAGTACTTC

d_gene: TRBD2
abundance: .
j_gene: TRBJ2-7
v_gene: TRBV6-5
CDR3aa: CASSYSLPSGVYNEQYF
CDR3nt: TGTGCCAGCAGTTACTCCCTCCCTAGCGGGGTCTACAATGAGCAGTACTTC

d_gene: .
abundance: few
j_gene: TRBJ2-7
v_gene: TRBV9
CDR3aa: CARIPGHGWASYEQYF
CDR3nt: TGTGCCAGAATTCCGGGCCACGGGTGGGCATCCTACGAGCAGTACTTC

d_gene: .
abundance: few
j_gene: TRBJ2-2
v_gene: TRBV7-2
CDR3aa: CASSLEALSTGELFF
CDR3nt: TGTGCCAGCAGCTTAGAGGCTCTCTCGACCGGGGAGCTGTTTTTT

d_gene: .
abundance: few
j_gene: TRBJ1-3
v_gene: TRBV30
CDR3aa: CAWRYRGSGNTIYF
CDR3nt: TGTGCCTGGAGGTACAGAGGCTCTGGAAACACCATATATTTT

d_gene: TRBD1
abundance: .
j_gene: TRBJ2-5
v_gene: TRBV6-6
CDR3aa: CASSRRWDRGLQETQYF
CDR3nt: TGTGCCAGCAGTCGCCGGTGGGACAGGGGTCTCCAAGAGACCCAGTACTTC

d_gene: .
abundance: few
j_gene: TRBJ2-7
v_gene: TRBV7-2
CDR3aa: CASSSLHSSYEQYF
CDR3nt: TGTGCCAGCAGCTCCCTGCACAGTTCCTACGAGCAGTACTTC

d_gene: .
abundance: .
j_gene: TRBJ2-3
v_gene: TRBV7-2
CDR3aa: CASSLAQLDTQYF
CDR3nt: TGTGCCAGCAGCTTAGCTCAATTAGATACGCAGTATTTT

d_gene: .
abundance: .
j_gene: TRBJ2-6
v_gene: TRBV28
CDR3aa: CASSPLSGANVLAF
CDR3nt: TGTGCCAGCAGTCCGCTCTCTGGGGCCAACGTCCTGGCTTTC

d_gene: .
abundance: many
j_gene: TRBJ2-1
v_gene: TRBV6-5
CDR3aa: CASSKPGDEQFF
CDR3nt: TGTGCCAGCAGCAAACCGGGTGACGAGCAGTTCTTC

d_gene: TRBD2
abundance: many
j_gene: TRBJ2-7
v_gene: TRBV15
CDR3aa: CATGGSSYEQYF
CDR3nt: TGTGCCACCGGCGGGAGCTCCTACGAGCAGTACTTC

d_gene: TRBD1
abundance: many
j_gene: TRBJ2-7
v_gene: TRBV10-3
CDR3aa: CAINPGQGVPEQYF
CDR3nt: TGTGCCATCAACCCGGGACAGGGGGTTCCCGAGCAGTACTTC

d_gene: .
abundance: many
j_gene: TRBJ2-1
v_gene: TRBV9
CDR3aa: CASSPSTRIGDEQFF
CDR3nt: TGTGCCAGCAGCCCCAGCACCCGTATCGGGGATGAGCAGTTCTTC

d_gene: TRBD1
abundance: .
j_gene: TRBJ1-2
v_gene: TRBV11-2
CDR3aa: CASSDQGQGYGYTF
CDR3nt: TGTGCCAGCAGCGATCAGGGACAGGGCTATGGCTACACCTTC

d_gene: TRBD2
abundance: .
j_gene: TRBJ2-3
v_gene: TRBV15
CDR3aa: CATSRAPAGGPGDTQYF
CDR3nt: TGTGCCACCAGCAGAGCCCCGGCGGGAGGGCCAGGGGATACGCAGTATTTT

d_gene: .
abundance: .
j_gene: TRBJ1-5
v_gene: TRBV7-2
CDR3aa: CASSLGRASNQPQHF
CDR3nt: TGTGCCAGCAGCTTGGGGCGGGCTAGCAATCAGCCCCAGCATTTT

d_gene: .
abundance: few
j_gene: TRBJ2-2
v_gene: TRBV20-1
CDR3aa: CSARTANTGELFF
CDR3nt: TGCAGTGCTAGAACAGCTAACACCGGGGAGCTGTTTTTT

d_gene: TRBD2
abundance: .
j_gene: TRBJ2-3
v_gene: TRBV10-3
CDR3aa: CAIGGLAGASSTDTQYF
CDR3nt: TGTGCCATCGGGGGACTAGCGGGGGCGTCTAGCACAGATACGCAGTATTTT

d_gene: .
abundance: .
j_gene: TRBJ2-1
v_gene: TRBV9
CDR3aa: CASLRELIYNEQFF
CDR3nt: TGTGCCAGCCTACGGGAACTAATCTACAATGAGCAGTTCTTC

d_gene: TRBD2
abundance: .
j_gene: TRBJ2-1
v_gene: TRBV15
CDR3aa: CATSRELRLAAYNEQFF
CDR3nt: TGTGCCACCAGCAGAGAGCTGAGACTAGCGGCCTACAATGAGCAGTTCTTC

d_gene: .
abundance: few
j_gene: TRBJ1-4
v_gene: TRBV20-1
CDR3aa: CSAPGGGEKLFF
CDR3nt: TGCAGTGCTCCCGGGGGCGGGGAAAAACTGTTTTTT

d_gene: .
abundance: few
j_gene: TRBJ2-7
v_gene: TRBV11-2
CDR3aa: CASSSGTSVGEQYF
CDR3nt: TGTGCCAGCAGCTCCGGGACCTCCGTTGGGGAGCAGTACTTC

d_gene: .
abundance: .
j_gene: TRBJ2-3
v_gene: TRBV6-2/TRBV6-3
CDR3aa: CASKISPDTQYF
CDR3nt: TGTGCCAGCAAGATATCGCCCGATACGCAGTATTTT

d_gene: TRBD2
abundance: few
j_gene: TRBJ2-5
v_gene: TRBV6-5
CDR3aa: CANSYVGLAGVYQETQYF
CDR3nt: TGTGCCAACAGTTACGTAGGACTAGCGGGAGTTTACCAAGAGACCCAGTACTTC

d_gene: .
abundance: few
j_gene: TRBJ2-3
v_gene: TRBV24-1
CDR3aa: CATSDFRTGDEDTQYF
CDR3nt: TGTGCCACCAGTGATTTCCGCACTGGAGACGAGGATACGCAGTATTTT

d_gene: TRBD2
abundance: few
j_gene: TRBJ2-5
v_gene: TRBV5-6
CDR3aa: CASSFTGRQETQYF
CDR3nt: TGTGCCAGTAGCTTCACCGGGAGGCAAGAGACCCAGTACTTC

d_gene: .
abundance: few
j_gene: TRBJ1-5
v_gene: TRBV6-1
CDR3aa: CASSGQVDNQPQHF
CDR3nt: TGTGCCAGCAGTGGGCAGGTTGACAATCAGCCCCAGCATTTT

d_gene: .
abundance: .
j_gene: TRBJ2-4
v_gene: TRBV20-1
CDR3aa: CSARGPHGAKNIQYF
CDR3nt: TGCAGTGCTAGAGGGCCCCACGGAGCCAAAAACATTCAGTACTTC

d_gene: .
abundance: few
j_gene: TRBJ1-6
v_gene: TRBV15
CDR3aa: CATSRMRRTVSDSPLHF
CDR3nt: TGTGCCACCAGCAGAATGCGGCGGACAGTGAGCGATTCACCCCTCCACTTT

d_gene: .
abundance: few
j_gene: TRBJ2-1
v_gene: TRBV7-9
CDR3aa: CASSLDLGLSYNEQFF
CDR3nt: TGTGCCAGCAGCTTAGACCTCGGACTCTCCTACAATGAGCAGTTCTTC

d_gene: TRBD2
abundance: .
j_gene: TRBJ2-5
v_gene: TRBV14
CDR3aa: CASSPETKRGSQTQYF
CDR3nt: TGTGCCAGCAGCCCCGAGACTAAGCGGGGGTCGCAGACCCAGTACTTC

d_gene: .
abundance: .
j_gene: TRBJ1-1
v_gene: TRBV5-1
CDR3aa: CASSSLGSAEAFF
CDR3nt: TGCGCCAGCAGCTCCCTCGGGTCCGCTGAAGCTTTCTTT

d_gene: .
abundance: many
j_gene: TRBJ2-6
v_gene: TRBV7-6
CDR3aa: CASSLKAYFPSGANVLTF
CDR3nt: TGTGCCAGCAGCTTAAAAGCGTATTTTCCCTCTGGGGCCAACGTCCTGACTTTC

d_gene: TRBD2
abundance: few
j_gene: TRBJ2-7
v_gene: TRBV20-1
CDR3aa: CSAGTTSGGTYEQYF
CDR3nt: TGCAGTGCTGGAACAACTAGCGGGGGGACCTACGAGCAGTACTTC

d_gene: TRBD2
abundance: few
j_gene: TRBJ2-1
v_gene: TRBV20-1
CDR3aa: CSAISTSRSYNEQFF
CDR3nt: TGCAGTGCTATTTCGACTAGCAGATCCTACAATGAGCAGTTCTTC

d_gene: TRBD1
abundance: many
j_gene: TRBJ1-2
v_gene: TRBV10-3
CDR3aa: CAISPGTGVGYTF
CDR3nt: TGTGCCATCAGCCCCGGGACAGGGGTCGGCTACACCTTC

d_gene: TRBD2
abundance: .
j_gene: TRBJ2-3
v_gene: TRBV7-2
CDR3aa: CASSLKDRLAAQYF
CDR3nt: TGTGCCAGCAGCTTAAAGGACCGACTAGCCGCGCAGTATTTT

d_gene: .
abundance: many
j_gene: TRBJ2-7
v_gene: TRBV7-9
CDR3aa: CASSLSGGIGYEQYF
CDR3nt: TGTGCCAGCAGCTTATCAGGCGGGATCGGATACGAGCAGTACTTC

d_gene: TRBD2
abundance: .
j_gene: TRBJ2-3
v_gene: TRBV6-5
CDR3aa: CASSRELGGTDTQYF
CDR3nt: TGTGCCAGCAGTCGAGAGTTGGGAGGGACAGATACGCAGTATTTT

d_gene: .
abundance: many
j_gene: TRBJ2-1
v_gene: TRBV5-5
CDR3aa: CASSLAWSSYNEQFF
CDR3nt: TGTGCCAGCAGCTTGGCGTGGAGCTCCTACAATGAGCAGTTCTTC

d_gene: .
abundance: .
j_gene: TRBJ1-1
v_gene: TRBV6-2/TRBV6-3
CDR3aa: CASSYGEGNTEAFF
CDR3nt: TGTGCCAGCAGTTACGGGGAGGGGAACACTGAAGCTTTCTTT

d_gene: .
abundance: few
j_gene: TRBJ2-2
v_gene: TRBV18
CDR3aa: CASSPPTGHTGELFF
CDR3nt: TGTGCCAGCTCACCACCGACAGGACACACCGGGGAGCTGTTTTTT

d_gene: .
abundance: .
j_gene: TRBJ2-3
v_gene: TRBV4-2
CDR3aa: CASSQDPADPDTQYF
CDR3nt: TGTGCCAGCAGCCAAGACCCCGCGGATCCAGATACGCAGTATTTT

d_gene: TRBD2
abundance: .
j_gene: TRBJ2-3
v_gene: TRBV29-1
CDR3aa: CSVEETSGDDTQYF
CDR3nt: TGCAGCGTTGAAGAGACTAGCGGGGACGATACGCAGTATTTT

d_gene: .
abundance: .
j_gene: TRBJ2-7
v_gene: TRBV10-3
CDR3aa: CAISESLGLRSSYEQYF
CDR3nt: TGTGCCATCAGTGAGTCGTTAGGGCTCCGTAGCTCCTACGAGCAGTACTTC

d_gene: .
abundance: .
j_gene: TRBJ1-2
v_gene: TRBV24-1
CDR3aa: CATSTGANYGYTF
CDR3nt: TGTGCCACCAGTACAGGAGCTAACTATGGCTACACCTTC